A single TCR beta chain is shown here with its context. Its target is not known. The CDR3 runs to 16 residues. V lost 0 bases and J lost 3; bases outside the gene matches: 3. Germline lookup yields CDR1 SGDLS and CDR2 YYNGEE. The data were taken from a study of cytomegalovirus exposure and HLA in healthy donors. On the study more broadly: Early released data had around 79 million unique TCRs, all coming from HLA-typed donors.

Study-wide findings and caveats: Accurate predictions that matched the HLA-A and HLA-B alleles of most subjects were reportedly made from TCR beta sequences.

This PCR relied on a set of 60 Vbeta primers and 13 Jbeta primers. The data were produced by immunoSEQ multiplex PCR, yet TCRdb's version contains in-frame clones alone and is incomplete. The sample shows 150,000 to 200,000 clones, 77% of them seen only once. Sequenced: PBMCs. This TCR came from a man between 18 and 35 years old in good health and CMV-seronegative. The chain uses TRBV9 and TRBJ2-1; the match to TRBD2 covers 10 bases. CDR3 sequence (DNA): TGTGCCAGCAGCGTAGGGCTAGCGGGGGACTACAATGAGCAGTTCTTC. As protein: CASSVGLAGDYNEQFF.